This section outlines one TCR beta chain sequence together with its context. Antigen specificity is unknown. Both 60 Vbeta primers and 13 Jbeta primers went into the PCR. Some clones are missing from TCRdb's copy, which holds only in-frame ones; the method was immunoSEQ multiplex PCR. The sample lists roughly 97,000 clones, 55% to 80% occurring once. The data were obtained in a study of cytomegalovirus exposure and HLA in healthy donors. Whole-study findings and limits: Sequence variants that were highly shared formed a cluster that was likely a sequencing artifact.

The CDR3 loop spans 15 amino acids. CDR1 is SGHAT and CDR2 is FQNNGV in the germline V gene. Trimming cost V 6 bases and J 0 bases; bases outside gene matches: 7. Input material: PBMCs. This chain joins TRBV11-2 and TRBJ2-7; 8 bases are shared with TRBD1. The clonotype was recovered from a man aged 40-49 years in good health and CMV-seronegative. The CDR3 DNA follows: TGTGCCAGCAGTACAGGGGGTGCGGGCTCCTACGAGCAGTACTTC. Amino acid sequence: CASSTGGAGSYEQYF. Based on the CDR3 plus reference TRBV11-2 and TRBJ2-7, the full variable domain is EAGVAQSPRYKIIEKRQSVAFWCNPISGHATLYWYQQILGQGPKLLIQFQNNGVVDDSQLPKDRFSAERLKGVDSTLKIQPAKLEDSAVYLCASSTGGAGSYEQYFGPGTRLTVT.